This record covers a single TCR beta chain. Its specificity is unknown. The data originate from a study of OX40 agonist ivuxolimab in advanced cancers. Across the whole study: Intravenous ivuxolimab at 0.01 to 10 mg/kg was given to patients every 2 weeks. Allowance was made for prior anti-PD-1, anti-PD-L1 or anti-CTLA-4 therapy, and roughly 40% had some. Broader study findings: Relatively little clonal expansion, among the lowest observed, appeared in partial responders at 0.1-3.0 mg/kg. On average, CD8+ T cells had more expanded clones than CD4+.

The data were produced by immunoSEQ multiplex PCR, yet TCRdb's version contains in-frame clones alone and is incomplete. The data hold 55,000 to 75,000 clones, with 65% to 85% observed a single time. V lost 4 bases, J lost 3 bases, and 13 bases lay in between. CDR1 is SGHNT, CDR2 YENEEA, per germline. The CDR3 spans 14 residues. Sequenced material: CD4+ or CD8+ T cells sorted from blood, taken in a trial of the OX40 agonist ivuxolimab. V and J are TRBV11-3 and TRBJ2-7, with D unclear. The sequence was obtained from an adult with an advanced solid tumor such as melanoma, head and neck, liver or kidney cancer. The chain's CDR3 is CASSYLNVGYEQYF. The CDR3 DNA sequence: TGTGCCAGCAGCTACCTCAACGTCGGCTACGAGCAGTACTTC.